This TCR beta chain was found in a study of shared clonotypes between healthy human individuals. V was cut by 3 bases and J by 7 bases, with 12 bases left in between. This CDR3 has 14 residues. Germline V gene lookup returns CDR1 SGHAT and CDR2 FQNNGV. Study outcomes and limitations: The low donor count limited represented genetic and exposure-history diversity. In the sorted subsets, rarefaction showed sequencing was incomplete despite large depth. In general, naive subsets displayed greater estimated richness than memory subsets did.

Positively selected for CCR7, the CD45RO-negative cells used as naive CD8 cells excluded terminally differentiated effector memory CD45RA+ cells. This table comes from immunoSEQ multiplex PCR, and its TCRdb copy is limited to in-frame clones, with some not included. In the table there are some 2 million clones, approximately 94% of which are singletons. On this clone: The antigen remains undetermined.

Sequenced sample: naive CD8+ T cells sorted from blood. This chain links TRBV11-2 with TRBJ1-4, with D perhaps TRBD1 (5 bases). The TCR comes from a young man in good health. For the CDR3, the DNA is TGTGCCAGCAGCTTCGGGCAGGGTCTTGAAAAACTGTTTTTT. Its translation is CASSFGQGLEKLFF.